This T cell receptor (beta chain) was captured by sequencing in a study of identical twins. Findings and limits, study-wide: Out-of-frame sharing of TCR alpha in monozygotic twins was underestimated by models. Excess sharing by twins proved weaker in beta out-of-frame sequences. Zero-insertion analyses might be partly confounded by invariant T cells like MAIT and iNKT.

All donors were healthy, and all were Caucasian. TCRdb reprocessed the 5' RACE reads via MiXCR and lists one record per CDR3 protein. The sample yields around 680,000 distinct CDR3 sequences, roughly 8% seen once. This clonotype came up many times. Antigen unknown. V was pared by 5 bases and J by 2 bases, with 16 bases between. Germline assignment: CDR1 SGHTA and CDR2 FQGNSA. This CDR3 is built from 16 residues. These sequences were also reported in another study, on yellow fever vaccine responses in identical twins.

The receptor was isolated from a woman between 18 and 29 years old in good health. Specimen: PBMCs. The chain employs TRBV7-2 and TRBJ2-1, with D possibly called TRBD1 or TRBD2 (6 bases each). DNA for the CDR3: TGTGCCAGCAGCCTACGGGGGCCCTCTACCTACAATGAGCAGTTCTTC. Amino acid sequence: CASSLRGPSTYNEQFF.